The present T cell receptor (beta chain) was sequenced within a study of blood T cell repertoires in COVID-19. How the authors handled the data: Reference gene primer amplification gave estimated nucleated cell counts. Assay: immunoSEQ multiplex PCR; the TCRdb copy retains only in-frame clones and omits some. V, J and clone size were drawn from that table, and D and trimming were deduced from the DNA. The sample includes roughly 200,000 clones, almost 90% of them seen just once. V dropped 4 bases and J dropped 9 bases, with 13 bases sitting between them. In germline, CDR1 is SGHNT, CDR2 YENEEA. The CDR3 has 13 residues.

The clonotype originates from a man aged 18 to 35 with active or convalescent COVID-19. This chain connects TRBV11-3 to TRBJ2-1; D gene unclear. The sequencing input was peripheral blood. The chain's CDR3 is CASSSLSVGEQFF. The CDR3 region has the DNA TGTGCCAGCAGCTCGCTATCCGTCGGTGAGCAGTTCTTC.